Reported below is one T cell receptor (beta chain). The data belong to a study of blood T cell repertoires in COVID-19. The overall study: Sample material is recorded as cDNA or gDNA derived from T cells, B-cell-depleted T cells, or PBMCs.

The CDR3 spans 13 residues. Trimming removed 2 bases from V and 0 bases from J, with 5 bases in between. CDR1 is SEHNR, CDR2 FQNEAQ, per germline (reference sequence). Membership in each cohort depended on participant-reported clinical history. Recovery among Cohort 3 donors was established by two negative PCRs, clearance, or symptom resolution. Measured with immunoSEQ multiplex PCR; TCRdb has only the in-frame clones, and not every one. The data hold fewer than 500,000 clones, with around 87% observed a single time. The sequenced sample was PBMCs or T cells enriched from blood (not recorded which). The V call is TRBV7-9, the J call TRBJ2-7; D not resolved. The TCR comes from a man under 40 who had recovered from COVID-19. CDR3 coding DNA: TGTGCCAGCAGCTTACCGAGCTCCTACGAGCAGTACTTC. Protein product: CASSLPSSYEQYF.